A single sample gave rise to the 22 T cell receptor beta chains below, sequenced in a study of PD-1 blockade in classical Hodgkin lymphoma. Every patient was affected by relapse after autologous stem cell transplantation, while exposure to brentuximab vedotin was not uniform. Clones were read by immunoSEQ multiplex PCR, and TCRdb kept only the in-frame ones, dropping some. The table includes 40,000 to 45,000 clones, roughly 78% detected once. The input for sequencing was peripheral blood mononuclear cells (PBMCs), taken at baseline. The receptors were gathered from a human donor with classical Hodgkin lymphoma.

This clone has more than one count but fewer than ten. The chain employs TRBV6-5 and TRBJ1-1; no firm D call. Looked up from germline, CDR1 is MNHEY and CDR2 is SVGAGI. The V gene lost 5 bases and the J gene lost 8 bases, with 6 bases spanning the gap. The CDR3 covers 10 residues. The CDR3 spells CASSELEAFF. In DNA form, the CDR3 reads TGTGCCAGCAGTGAATTGGAAGCTTTCTTT.

V gene TRBV5-1 combines with J gene TRBJ2-7; a weak D match, TRBD1 (5 bases). The germline V and J ends were trimmed by 1 base and 3 bases, with 14 bases remaining between them. Germline-derived CDR1 and CDR2 are SGHRS and YFSETQ. The CDR3 runs 15 residues. CDR3 bases: TGCGCCAGCAGCTTGACGGTCAGGGCAAACTACGAGCAGTACTTC. Residues: CASSLTVRANYEQYF.

This rearrangement joins TRBV7-3 to TRBJ2-3; D may correspond to TRBD1 or TRBD2 (6 bases each). Germline CDR1 and CDR2: SGHTA and FQGTGA. V was pared by 5 bases and J by 6 bases, with 15 bases between. The CDR3 runs to 14 residues. The DNA of the CDR3 is TGTGCCAGCAGCCGATTAGGGGGGCCGGATACGCAGTATTTT. As protein: CASSRLGGPDTQYF.

The V gene is TRBV15, the J gene TRBJ2-1; D is unresolved. The ends were cut back, 0 bases at V and 9 bases at J, with 12 bases in the middle. This CDR3 contains 14 residues. From germline, CDR1 is LNHNV and CDR2 YYDKDF (reference sequence). The CDR3 nucleotides read TGTGCCACCAGCAGAGAAAAAAAGCTCAGTGAGCAGTTCTTC. Translation gives CATSREKKLSEQFF.

The genes are TRBV20-1 and TRBJ2-5, with D unresolved. The V gene's germline CDR1 is DFQATT and CDR2 SNEGSKA (reference sequence). The CDR3 spans 11 residues. The V end was cut by 0 bases, the J end by 6 bases, with 5 bases between. This CDR3 reads CSARDLQTQYF. CDR3 coding DNA: TGCAGTGCTAGAGATCTCCAGACCCAGTACTTC.

In nucleotides, the CDR3 is TGTGCCAGCAGCTTGGGGTTGCGAGGGACTGAAGCTTTCTTT. Translation: CASSLGLRGTEAFF. The genes are TRBV9 and TRBJ1-1, with unresolved D. The CDR3 totals 14 residues. Germline V CDR1 and CDR2: SGDLS, YYNGEE. V was cut by 4 bases and J by 5 bases, with 15 bases left in between.

Regarding this clone: The germline gene is not matched at one end of the junction; a read error may be the cause. The CDR3 bases are TGTGCCAGCAGTTTAGCGGGGGAACCGGGGGACATTCAGTACTTC. This encodes CASSLAGEPGDIQYF. The chain combines TRBV7-2 with TRBJ2-4; 9 bases fit TRBD2. The CDR3 totals 15 residues. Per the germline V gene, CDR1 is SGHTA and CDR2 is FQGNSA.

This clone was counted between two and nine times. The V call is TRBV6-5, the J call TRBJ1-1, with D possibly TRBD1 on 5 matching bases. Per germline, CDR1 MNHEY and CDR2 SVGAGI. CDR3 length: 15 residues. Trimming took 2 bases from V and 5 from J, leaving 15 bases between them. The CDR3: CASSYGRGFRTEAFF. For the CDR3, the DNA is TGTGCCAGCAGTTACGGGCGGGGGTTCCGTACTGAAGCTTTCTTT.

The V gene is TRBV4-3, the J gene TRBJ2-7; weak D call: TRBD2 (6 bases). V was pared by 1 base and J by 5 bases, with 18 bases between. The germline V gene has CDR1 LGHNA and CDR2 YSLEER. This CDR3 has 16 residues. The CDR3 nucleotides are TGCGCCAGCAGCCAAGTGGGACTCCAAGGGAAGGACGAGCAGTACTTC. Amino acid sequence: CASSQVGLQGKDEQYF.

The J gene is TRBJ2-5, the V gene TRBV7-2; possibly TRBD2 for D (6 bases). The germline V gene encodes CDR1 SGHTA and CDR2 FQGNSA. The V end was cut by 1 base, the J end by 2 bases, with 8 bases between. CDR3 length: 14 residues. The CDR3 loop reads CASSLVADQETQYF. CDR3 sequence (DNA): TGTGCCAGCAGCTTAGTAGCGGATCAAGAGACCCAGTACTTC.

The V and J genes are TRBV5-1 and TRBJ2-1; D is uncertain. This CDR3 is built from 13 residues. Per the germline V gene, CDR1 is SGHRS and CDR2 is YFSETQ. Deletions cut 5 bases from V and 1 base from J, with 7 bases between. CDR3 DNA: TGCGCCAGCAGAGCAGATTCCTACAATGAGCAGTTCTTC. It translates to CASRADSYNEQFF.

CDR3 sequence: CASSQALDSTYEQYF. The DNA for the CDR3 is TGCGCCAGCAGCCAAGCTCTCGACAGTACCTACGAGCAGTACTTC. This rearrangement joins TRBV4-1 to TRBJ2-7, with a possible D match to TRBD1 (5 bases). Trimming cost V 1 base and J 2 bases, with 12 bases left between them. The CDR3 spans 15 residues. Germline V gene lookup returns CDR1 MGHRA and CDR2 YSYEKL.

This rearrangement joins TRBV30 to TRBJ1-6; no clear D. The germline gives CDR1 GTSNPN, CDR2 SVGIG (reference sequence). Trimming took off 1 base at V and 0 bases at J, with 10 bases between the two ends. This CDR3 spans 16 amino acids. In DNA, the CDR3 is TGTGCCTGGAGTGGGCCGGGGAGCTCCTATAATTCACCCCTCCACTTT. This encodes CAWSGPGSSYNSPLHF.

This chain joins TRBV6-5 and TRBJ1-2; 7 bases are a match to TRBD1. Looked up from germline, CDR1 is MNHEY and CDR2 is SVGAGI. The J segment lost 6 bases and the V segment lost 10 bases, leaving 5 bases of the junction unmatched. This CDR3 has 11 amino acids. CDR3 amino acids: CAIRQGDGYTF. The CDR3, as DNA: TGTGCCATCCGACAGGGAGATGGCTACACCTTC.

Only a few counts were recorded for this clone. This chain connects TRBV4-3 to TRBJ2-4; D remains unclear. Trimming removed 0 bases from V and 2 bases from J, with 8 bases in between. This CDR3 has 15 amino acids. CDR1 and CDR2 (germline): LGHNA, YSLEER. In DNA form, the CDR3 reads TGCGCCAGCAGCCAAGAGTGGGGAACCAAAAACATTCAGTACTTC. Its protein product is CASSQEWGTKNIQYF.

The rearrangement uses TRBV5-1 and TRBJ2-5; 10 bases line up with TRBD2. The ends lost 4 bases at V and 1 base at J; junction bases unmatched: 4. CDR1 and CDR2 from the germline V gene are SGHRS and YFSETQ. The CDR3 spans 15 residues. CDR3 in DNA: TGCGCCAGCAGCCCTCGACTAGCGGGCCAAGAGACCCAGTACTTC. It specifies CASSPRLAGQETQYF.

DNA for the CDR3: TGTGCCAGCAGTTTATTCAGGACAGGGGGGAACCCCCTCCACTTT. Encoded protein: CASSLFRTGGNPLHF. This chain uses TRBV27 with TRBJ1-6; 10 positions agree with TRBD1. Germline values: CDR1 MNHEY, CDR2 SMNVEV (reference sequence). CDR3 length equals 15 residues. Trimming took 1 base from V and 13 from J; bases not matched to a gene: 7.

The rearrangement uses TRBV7-9 and TRBJ2-7; no firm D call. Looked up from germline, CDR1 is SEHNR and CDR2 is FQNEAQ (reference sequence). The CDR3 covers 11 residues. V was trimmed by 6 bases and J by 7 bases, leaving 10 bases between them. CDR3 region: CASSPYVEQYF. The CDR3, as DNA: TGTGCCAGCAGTCCTTACGTAGAGCAGTACTTC. The full variable domain, in which reference TRBV7-9 and TRBJ2-7 provide the parts outside the CDR3, is DTGVSQNPRHKITKRGQNVTFRCDPISEHNRLYWYRQTLGQGPEFLTYFQNEAQLEKSRLLSDRFSAERPKGSFSTLEIQRTEQGDSAMYLCASSPYVEQYFGPGTRLTVT.

The genes are TRBV7-6 and TRBJ2-2; TRBD2 aligns across 9 bases. Trimming removed 7 bases from V and 6 bases from J; junction bases left unmatched: 12. The CDR3 spans 16 residues. Germline V CDR1 and CDR2: SGHVS, FNYEAQ. The CDR3 nucleotides read TGTGCCAGCACCCGAGGGGCTAGCGGGGCCGCCGGGGAGCTGTTTTTT. This codes for CASTRGASGAAGELFF.

This sequence joins TRBV19 and TRBJ2-7; 9 bases line up with TRBD1. Germline assignment: CDR1 LNHDA and CDR2 SQIVND (reference sequence). The V gene end was trimmed by 5 bases and the J gene end by 0 bases; junction bases not matched to a gene: 8. The CDR3 has 16 residues. CDR3 region: CASSDASTGGSYEQYF. For the CDR3, the DNA is TGTGCCAGTAGTGACGCGTCGACAGGGGGCTCCTACGAGCAGTACTTC. Combining the CDR3 with reference TRBV19 and TRBJ2-7 gives the whole variable domain DGGITQSPKYLFRKEGQNVTLSCEQNLNHDAMYWYRQDPGQGLRLIYYSQIVNDFQKGDIAEGYSVSREKKESFPLTVTSAQKNPTAFYLCASSDASTGGSYEQYFGPGTRLTVT.

This clone was recorded only once. The chain uses TRBV29-1 and TRBJ1-2; D gene ambiguous. CDR3 length: 11 amino acids. Germline values: CDR1 SQVTM, CDR2 ANQGSEA. Trimming removed 4 bases from V and 1 base from J, with 4 bases in between. CDR3 sequence reads: CSVVFNYGYTF. The CDR3, as DNA: TGCAGCGTTGTATTTAACTATGGCTACACCTTC.

J is TRBJ2-4 and V is TRBV19; perhaps TRBD2 as D (6 bases). CDR1 and CDR2 (germline): LNHDA, SQIVND (reference sequence). There are 17 residues in the CDR3. Trimming left V 1 base short and J 0 bases short, with 13 bases between. The CDR3, as DNA: TGTGCCAGTAGTATAGGGGGACTGGAGCTAGCCAAAAACATTCAGTACTTC. Translation gives CASSIGGLELAKNIQYF.